This T cell receptor beta chain was recorded in a study of blood T cell repertoires in COVID-19. Data came from immunoSEQ multiplex PCR; TCRdb stores just in-frame clones and leaves some out. The sample lists 200,000 or so clones; about nine tenths were seen once. The germline CDR1 and CDR2 sequences are SGHAT and FQNNGV. The V gene lost 6 bases and the J gene lost 3 bases, with 14 bases spanning the gap. CDR3 length equals 14 residues. Categorization into cohorts depended on clinical history that participants reported. The rearrangement joins TRBV11-2 to TRBJ1-1, with D perhaps TRBD1 (6 bases). The TCR comes from a woman between 40 and 55 years old with acute COVID-19. Sequences were obtained from PBMCs or T cells enriched from blood (not recorded which). The CDR3 is CASSPGGLDTEAFF. Here the CDR3 DNA reads TGTGCCAGCAGTCCCGGGGGGCTCGACACTGAAGCTTTCTTT. Using reference TRBV11-2 and TRBJ1-1 for the parts outside the CDR3, the full variable domain is EAGVAQSPRYKIIEKRQSVAFWCNPISGHATLYWYQQILGQGPKLLIQFQNNGVVDDSQLPKDRFSAERLKGVDSTLKIQPAKLEDSAVYLCASSPGGLDTEAFFGQGTRLTVV.